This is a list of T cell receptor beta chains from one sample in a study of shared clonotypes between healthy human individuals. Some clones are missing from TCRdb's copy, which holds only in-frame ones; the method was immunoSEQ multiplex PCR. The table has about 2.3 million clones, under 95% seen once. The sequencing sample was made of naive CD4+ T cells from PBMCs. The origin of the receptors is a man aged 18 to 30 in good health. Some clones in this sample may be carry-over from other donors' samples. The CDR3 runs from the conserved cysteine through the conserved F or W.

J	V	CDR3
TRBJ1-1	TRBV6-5	CASSHRDGAFF
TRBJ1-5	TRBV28	CASRNSNQPQHF
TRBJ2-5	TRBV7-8	CASSPYRGYYPEETQYF
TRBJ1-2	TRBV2	CASKLGGGGYTF
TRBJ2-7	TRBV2	CASSQSSTGWVTEQYF
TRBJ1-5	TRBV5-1	CASSLTGSDQPQHF
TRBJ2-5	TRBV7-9	CASSPSQGTETQYF
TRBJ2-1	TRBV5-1	CASSLVAGGRWNEQFF
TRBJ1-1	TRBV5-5	CASSLSTAFAAFF
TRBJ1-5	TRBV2	CASGGPNRGQPQHF
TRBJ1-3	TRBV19	CASSMGRFSGNTIYF
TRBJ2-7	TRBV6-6	CASSSRGENRDEQYF
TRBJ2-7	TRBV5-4	CASSLRREAAYEQYF
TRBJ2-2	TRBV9	CASSVVGTSGRIGTGELFF
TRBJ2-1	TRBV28	CASTPLRRDYTSYNEQFF
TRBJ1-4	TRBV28	CASSSSYRTNEKLFF
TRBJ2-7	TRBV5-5	CASSLSPLREQYF
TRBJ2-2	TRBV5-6	CASILRWGAGELFF
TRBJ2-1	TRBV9	CASSPSLASEQFF
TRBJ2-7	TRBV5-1	CASSLDRVEQYF
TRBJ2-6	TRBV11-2	CASSRGRVVGANVLTF
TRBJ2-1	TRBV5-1	CASSLWEGLAGRKFF
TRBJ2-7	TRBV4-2	CASSQDVVQRGEQYF
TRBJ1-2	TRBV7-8	CASSLAGTPYGYTF
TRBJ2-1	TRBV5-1	CASSFRSSYNEQFF
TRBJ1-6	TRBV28	CASSLWVGNNSPLHF
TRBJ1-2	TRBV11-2	CASSLGGILAGGYYGYTF
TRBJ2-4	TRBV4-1	CASSQETSGQAKNIQYF
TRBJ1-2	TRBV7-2	CASSLTLTGPYGYTF
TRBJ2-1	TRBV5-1	CASSPWTSGRAWEQFF
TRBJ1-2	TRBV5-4	CASSPGTGWGNYGYTF
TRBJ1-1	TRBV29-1	CSVVRQLNTEAFF
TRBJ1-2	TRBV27	CASSLRENYGYTF
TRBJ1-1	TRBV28	CASSSGQGFEAFF
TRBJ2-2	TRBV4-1	CASRHVGTLSGELFF
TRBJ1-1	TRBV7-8	CASSPPGLGTEAFF
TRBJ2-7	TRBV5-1	CASSSEGYSYEQYF
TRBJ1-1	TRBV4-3	CASSPTGQTNTEAFF
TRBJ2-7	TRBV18	CASSPPGLAGVGIVQYF
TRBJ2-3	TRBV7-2	CASSDSGTRYTQYF